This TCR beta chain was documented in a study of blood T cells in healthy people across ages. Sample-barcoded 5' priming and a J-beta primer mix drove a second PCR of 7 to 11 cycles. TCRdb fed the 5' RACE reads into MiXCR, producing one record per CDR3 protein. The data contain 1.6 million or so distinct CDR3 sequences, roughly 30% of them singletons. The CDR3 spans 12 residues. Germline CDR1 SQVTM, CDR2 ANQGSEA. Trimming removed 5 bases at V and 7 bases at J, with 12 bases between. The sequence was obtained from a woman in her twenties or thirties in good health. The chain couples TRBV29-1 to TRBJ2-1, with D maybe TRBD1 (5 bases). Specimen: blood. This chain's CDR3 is CSVSRSGNEQFF. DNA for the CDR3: TGCAGCGTTTCTAGGTCAGGGAATGAGCAGTTCTTC.